This TCR beta chain was sequenced in a study of blood T cells in healthy people across ages. The germline CDR1 and CDR2 sequences are LNHNV and YYDKDF (reference sequence). The CDR3 runs to 17 residues. The authors ran a second PCR of about 6 to 11 cycles using a sample-barcoded 5' primer and a J-beta primer mix. One entry per CDR3 protein results from TCRdb running MiXCR on the 5' RACE reads. Among roughly 900,000 distinct CDR3 sequences listed, about 30% were seen once. About this clonotype itself: Mismatch with germline at one junction end may stem from a read error.

The sample comprised blood. The TCR originated in an elderly woman in good health. This chain joins TRBV15 and TRBJ2-6, with D possibly being TRBD1 (6 bases). CDR3 sequence reads: CATSGDRGQSGANVLTF. The CDR3 nucleotides read TGTGCCACCAGCGGAGATCGAGGACAGTCTGGGGCCAACGTCCTGACTTTC.